This TCR beta chain was identified during a study of blood T cells in healthy people across ages. Study at large: The capture of about one barcoded beta molecule per two T cells was achieved by template switching.

Germline V lookup: CDR1 SGDLS, CDR2 YYNGEE. Trimming removed 3 bases from V and 0 bases from J; junction bases left unmatched: 7. The CDR3 is 16 amino acids. A second about 6 to 11 cycle PCR used barcoded and J-beta primers. TCRdb redid the calling of the 5' RACE reads with MiXCR, one entry per CDR3 protein. The sample holds some 800,000 distinct CDR3 sequences, around 43% seen once. The sequence was obtained from a man aged 55-75 years in good health. The chain combines TRBV9 with TRBJ2-3; 7 nucleotides align to TRBD2. Material: blood. CDR3 bases: TGTGCCAGCAGCGCTAGGCCGGGACTAAGCACAGATACGCAGTATTTT. Protein sequence: CASSARPGLSTDTQYF. The full variable domain, its missing parts supplied by reference TRBV9 and TRBJ2-3, is DSGVTQTPKHLITATGQRVTLRCSPRSGDLSVYWYQQSLDQGLQFLIQYYNGEERAKGNILERFSAQQFPDLHSELNLSSLELGDSALYFCASSARPGLSTDTQYFGPGTRLTVL.